This TCR beta chain was identified during a study of CD8+ T cells in alopecia areata. The wider study: The drug, oral tofacitinib, was given to treated patients at 5 to 10 mg twice daily.

Findings and limits, study-wide: Against the mouse data, patients shared TCRs less clearly, possibly for HLA reasons. Lesional tissue from the scalp (especially in alopecia totalis/universalis) showed higher clonality than normal scalp.

Once RNA had been extracted, it was reverse transcribed into cDNA to act as the sequencing template. Clones were sequenced by immunoSEQ multiplex PCR, and TCRdb holds only the in-frame ones, with some missing. This sample has about 250,000 clones, with about 68% found just once. With respect to this clone: Its matching antigen is unknown.

V lost 4 bases, J lost 1 base, and 14 bases lay in between. The CDR3 length is 17 residues. Germline V CDR1 and CDR2: LNHDA, SQIVND (reference sequence). This material consisted of CD4+ T cells sorted from blood, taken at week 0. The chain couples TRBV19 to TRBJ2-6, with a weak D call TRBD1 (6 bases). The TCR comes from a human donor with alopecia areata. The CDR3 is CASSSLQGRSGANVLTF. The CDR3 DNA follows: TGTGCCAGTAGTAGCCTACAGGGTAGATCTGGGGCCAACGTCCTGACTTTC.